The 14 T cell receptor beta chains below all came from one sample that was sequenced in a study of T-cell memory formation after mild COVID-19 (TCRdb year 2021). Library preparation was by 5' RACE. Sequencing relied on an Illumina NovaSeq 6000. TCRdb's own reprocessing of the public reads used fastp at Q25 and MiXCR and kept productive beta chains. Every entry covers one CDR3 protein and lists the most common genes and DNA from its rows. For this sample the table gives under 400,000 distinct CDR3 sequences, of which 25% to 30% were detected only once. The ten largest clones add up to about 13% of the sample. The sample consisted of PBMCs or a T cell subset sorted from them (not recorded which). Receptor source: an adult woman who had mild COVID-19 (a few samples of this study predate the infection). The sample titles of this study are shuffled in the database, so cell type and time point are left out; the donor was told from shared clones.

The chain employs TRBV10-3 and TRBJ2-7; D is uncertain. Between the trimmed V and J ends, which lost 0 bases and 2 bases, there was a span of 8 bases. CDR3 length: 14 amino acids. The germline CDR1 and CDR2 sequences are ENHRY and SYGVKD. Here the CDR3 reads CAISESMQTYEQYF. The CDR3 coding sequence is TGTGCCATCAGTGAGTCGATGCAGACCTACGAGCAGTACTTC.

This clonotype was picked up many times. The gene calls are TRBV5-1 and TRBJ1-1, with a weak D call TRBD1 (6 bases). Trimming shortened V by 4 bases and J by 10 bases, and 11 bases separated the two germline ends. Per germline, CDR1 SGHRS and CDR2 YFSETQ. This CDR3 is 11 amino acids long. Here the CDR3 reads CASSRTERAFF. The CDR3 nucleotides read TGCGCCAGCAGCAGGACAGAGAGAGCTTTCTTT.

This clonotype was seen a handful of times. The J gene is TRBJ2-7, the V gene TRBV7-9, with 8 bases lining up with TRBD2. CDR1 SEHNR and CDR2 FQNEAQ come from the germline V gene (reference sequence). Trimming at V came to 1 base and at J to 0 bases, leaving 8 bases not matched to a gene. There are 17 residues in the CDR3. The CDR3 here is CASSLVAGGNSSYEQYF. CDR3 coding DNA: TGTGCCAGCAGCTTAGTCGCGGGGGGCAATAGCTCCTACGAGCAGTACTTC.

The chain combines TRBV5-1 with TRBJ2-1; D is perhaps TRBD1 (5 bases). Deletions cut 0 bases from V and 1 base from J, with 11 bases between. Germline CDR1 reads SGHRS; CDR2 reads YFSETQ. The CDR3 runs to 16 residues. The CDR3: CASSLDRLVSYNEQFF. As DNA, the CDR3 is TGCGCCAGCAGCTTGGACAGGCTAGTATCCTACAATGAGCAGTTCTTC.

The chain couples TRBV6-2 or TRBV6-3 to TRBJ1-2; a possible D gene is TRBD1 (6 bases). The V and J ends lost 6 bases and 6 bases respectively, with 23 bases between them. This CDR3 has 16 amino acids. CDR1 is MNHEY and CDR2 is SVGEGT in the germline V gene. CDR3 coding DNA: TGTGCCAGCAGCAAACAACAGGGCGGGCGGATCGATGGCTACACCTTC. Residues: CASSKQQGGRIDGYTF.

This clonotype has only a few counts. The chain uses TRBV6-5 and TRBJ2-7; TRBD2 matches at 13 bases. V trimming: 3 bases; J trimming: 5 bases; junction bases outside the gene matches: 10. This CDR3 spans 17 amino acids. Germline V gives CDR1 MNHEY, CDR2 SVGAGI. For the CDR3, the DNA is TGTGCCAGCAGTTATCATCCGGGACTAGCGGGACCCGACGAGCAGTACTTC. Its protein is CASSYHPGLAGPDEQYF.

The chain carries TRBV4-1 and TRBJ1-2; D is perhaps TRBD1 (5 bases). The V gene's germline CDR1 is MGHRA and CDR2 YSYEKL. V lost 3 bases and J lost 7, with 6 bases in between. This CDR3 contains 11 residues. CDR3 in amino acids: CASSHGAGYTF. The CDR3 region has the DNA TGCGCCAGCAGCCACGGGGCTGGCTACACCTTC.

This clonotype was found many times. The rearrangement links TRBV12-3 or TRBV12-4 to TRBJ2-7; D is uncertain. CDR3 length: 11 amino acids. Trimming stripped 1 base from V and 7 bases from J, with 5 bases between. CDR3: CASSLVDEQYF. The CDR3 DNA follows: TGTGCCAGCAGTTTAGTTGATGAGCAGTACTTC.

There are a few counts of this clonotype. J is TRBJ2-5 and V is TRBV6-4; TRBD2 agrees at 7 bases. CDR1 MRHNA and CDR2 SNTAGT come from the germline V gene. V lost 3 bases to trimming and J lost 2 bases; unmatched junction nucleotides: 3. The CDR3 covers 14 residues. The CDR3 sequence: CASSEKAGQETQYF. The CDR3 bases are TGTGCCAGCAGTGAGAAAGCGGGACAAGAGACCCAGTACTTC.

The chain employs TRBV20-1 and TRBJ2-7, with a possible D match to TRBD2 (5 bases). The CDR3 loop spans 15 amino acids. Per the germline V gene, CDR1 is DFQATT and CDR2 is SNEGSKA (reference sequence). V lost 2 bases and J lost 0, with 14 bases in between. The CDR3 DNA is TGCAGTGCTAGACCCGGACTGTTGAGCTCCTACGAGCAGTACTTC. This codes for CSARPGLLSSYEQYF.

This CDR3 is CAINGQNTDTQYF. As DNA, the CDR3 is TGTGCCATCAACGGTCAAAACACAGATACGCAGTATTTT. The chain has TRBV10-3 and TRBJ2-3; D is ambiguous. The CDR3 is made up of 13 amino acids. V dropped 7 bases and J dropped 2 bases, with 10 bases sitting between them. Looked up from germline, CDR1 is ENHRY and CDR2 is SYGVKD.

The chain is built from TRBV5-1 and TRBJ2-7, with TRBD2 as a possible D gene (6 bases). CDR3 length: 14 residues. The V gene's germline CDR1 is SGHRS and CDR2 YFSETQ. With 2 bases removed from V and 6 bases from J, the gap between germline ends came to 15 bases. CDR3 nucleotides: TGCGCCAGCAGCTTTGTTGGCGAGGGAGGCGAGCAGTACTTC. Its protein is CASSFVGEGGEQYF.

The V and J genes are TRBV30 and TRBJ2-3; D unclear. This CDR3 has 11 residues. Germline CDR1 reads GTSNPN; CDR2 reads SVGIG (reference sequence). Trimming took off 0 bases at V and 7 bases at J, with 5 bases between the two ends. The CDR3 here is CAWSVLNTQYF. The CDR3 DNA reads as TGTGCCTGGAGTGTACTGAATACGCAGTATTTT.

This clonotype has only a few counts. The chain links TRBV5-1 to TRBJ2-7; 9 positions agree with TRBD1. The V segment lost 1 base and the J segment 6 bases; nucleotides outside the gene matches: 23. Germline lookup yields CDR1 SGHRS and CDR2 YFSETQ. The CDR3 has 20 residues. The CDR3 loop is CASSLNSGTGSPGRYIEQYF. The DNA of the CDR3 is TGCGCCAGCAGCTTGAACAGCGGGACAGGGAGCCCAGGGAGGTATATCGAGCAGTACTTC. Complete variable domain (other parts from reference TRBV5-1 and TRBJ2-7): KAGVTQTPRYLIKTRGQQVTLSCSPISGHRSVSWYQQTPGQGLQFLFEYFSETQRNKGNFPGRFSGRQFSNSRSEMNVSTLELGDSALYLCASSLNSGTGSPGRYIEQYFGPGTRLTVT.